Listed below are T cell receptor beta chains from one sample, sequenced in a study of human CD4 T cells and Enterobacteriaceae. TCRdb's table, derived via immunoSEQ multiplex PCR, lists solely in-frame clones and lacks some. The sample consists of roughly 28,000 clones, roughly 80% of them appearing once. Sequencing used memory CD4+ T cells from blood. These receptor sequences come from a human donor in good health. CDR3s include the opening cysteine and the closing phenylalanine or tryptophan. The order of the fields is clone size, CDR3 length, V gene, J gene, D gene, CDR3 DNA, CDR3 protein. The D gene is left open where the match is weak. Where a row states a size, it is once, few, many or the class of an expanded clone; other rows omit it.

-,17,TRBV7-8,TRBJ1-5,-,TGTGCCAGCAGCTTACCCCTTGCTGAGGGCCTTCATCAGCCCCAGCATTTT,CASSLPLAEGLHQPQHF
-,15,TRBV4-1,TRBJ2-3,TRBD1,TGCGCCAGCAGCTACGGACAGGGTAGCACAGATACGCAGTATTTT,CASSYGQGSTDTQYF
-,16,TRBV14,TRBJ2-1,-,TGTGCCAGCAGCCAAGGTGGGGGGTTTACCTACAATGAGCAGTTCTTC,CASSQGGGFTYNEQFF
-,14,TRBV4-2,TRBJ2-7,-,TGTGCCAGCAGCCAAGAGATCCGCTCCTACGAGCAGTACTTC,CASSQEIRSYEQYF
-,15,TRBV5-1,TRBJ2-2,TRBD2,TGCGCCAGCAGCGGGGGACTACCAAACACCGGGGAGCTGTTTTTT,CASSGGLPNTGELFF
-,16,TRBV7-9,TRBJ1-2,TRBD1,TGTGCCAGCAGCCCCAGGACAGGGCCCGTTTCGAATGGCTACACCTTC,CASSPRTGPVSNGYTF
-,14,TRBV19,TRBJ2-1,TRBD2,TGTGCCAGTAGTATGACTAGCGGGGGCTGGAGGCAGTTCTTC,CASSMTSGGWRQFF
-,17,TRBV10-3,TRBJ2-5,TRBD1,TGTGCCATCAGTGATTCAATCGTGGGACAGGGGCGAGAGACCCAGTACTTC,CAISDSIVGQGRETQYF
-,14,TRBV6-5,TRBJ1-2,TRBD1,TGTGCCAGCAGTTCTACGAACAGGGGTGACGGCTACACCTTC,CASSSTNRGDGYTF
-,14,TRBV27,TRBJ2-4,TRBD1,TGTGCCAGCAGTGCAGGACAGGTGGGAAACATTCAGTACTTC,CASSAGQVGNIQYF
-,17,TRBV21-1,TRBJ1-6,-,TGTGCCAGCCACGTTTGGACCGCTTGGATGAATAATTCACCCCTCCACTTT,CASHVWTAWMNNSPLHF
-,17,TRBV5-1,TRBJ2-1,TRBD1,TGCGCCAGCAGCCCAAATTTACCGGGACAGGGGGCGCATTTTGCGTTCTTC,CASSPNLPGQGAHFAFF
-,15,TRBV30,TRBJ1-5,-,TGTGCCTGGAGTGAGGGGGGGACTCCGGATCAGCCCCAGCATTTT,CAWSEGGTPDQPQHF
-,15,TRBV27,TRBJ2-7,TRBD2,TGTGCCAGCAGTTCCTCAGCGGGGGGGCTCTACGAGCAGTACTTC,CASSSSAGGLYEQYF
few,16,TRBV15,TRBJ1-5,-,TGTGCCACCAGCACGGCCGGACGAAGTGGCAATCAGCCCCAGCATTTT,CATSTAGRSGNQPQHF
-,11,TRBV28,TRBJ2-4,-,TGTGCCAGCAGTTTAAGTTTCCTTCAGTACTTC,CASSLSFLQYF
-,13,TRBV6-1,TRBJ1-1,-,TGTGCCAGCAGCCCGCCACAGATACTTGGAGCTTTCTTT,CASSPPQILGAFF
-,14,TRBV19,TRBJ1-5,TRBD1,TGTGCCAGTAGTATTACAGGGGTAGGGCAGCCCCAGCATTTT,CASSITGVGQPQHF
few,15,TRBV7-3,TRBJ2-5,-,TGTGCCAGCAGCCCAACAGGGGAGGTCGGGGAGACCCAGTACTTC,CASSPTGEVGETQYF
-,14,TRBV6-5,TRBJ2-1,-,TGTGCCAGCAGTTACGCCTTTACCGGGGGTGAGCAGTTCTTC,CASSYAFTGGEQFF
once,12,TRBV28,TRBJ2-7,-,TGTGCCAGCAGTTTAAGGGACGGGCAGCAGTACTTC,CASSLRDGQQYF
-,17,TRBV14,TRBJ2-2,TRBD1,TGTGCCAGCAGCCGGCTACAGGGGGCCAGGAACACCGGGGAGCTGTTTTTT,CASSRLQGARNTGELFF
-,13,TRBV5-5,TRBJ2-1,-,TGTGCCAGCAGCGGTGGACACAGTAATGAGCAGTTCTTC,CASSGGHSNEQFF
once,17,TRBV4-1,TRBJ1-4,TRBD1,TGCGCCAGCAGTCCAGGGGGGGGGCGCGTAACTAATGAAAAACTGTTTTTT,CASSPGGGRVTNEKLFF
-,15,TRBV27,TRBJ2-1,TRBD2,TGTGCCAGCAGTTTTCTAGCGGGAGCGTCCAATGAGCAGTTCTTC,CASSFLAGASNEQFF
few,14,TRBV2,TRBJ2-7,-,TGTGCCAGCAGTGAACAGGGGAGCTCCTACGAGCAGTACTTC,CASSEQGSSYEQYF
-,15,TRBV11-2,TRBJ2-5,TRBD2,TGTGCCAGCAGCTCGGGCAGTAGCGGGGGGGAGGAGCAGTACTTC,CASSSGSSGGEEQYF
-,14,TRBV5-1,TRBJ2-5,-,TGCGCCAGCAGCTTTACCCCGGGCAGGGAGACCCAGTACTTC,CASSFTPGRETQYF
once,13,TRBV6-6,TRBJ1-5,TRBD1,TGTGCCAGCAGGGCGACAGGGAATCAGCCCCAGCATTTT,CASRATGNQPQHF
-,15,TRBV9,TRBJ2-7,TRBD1,TGTGCCAGCAGCGCCGGTTGGGGACAGCCCTACGAGCAGTACTTC,CASSAGWGQPYEQYF
-,13,TRBV27,TRBJ1-2,TRBD1,TGTGCCAGCAGGGCCCAGGGGGCTTATGGCTACACCTTC,CASRAQGAYGYTF
-,12,TRBV29-1,TRBJ1-1,-,TGCAGCGTGAACAGGGACGGCACTGAAGCTTTCTTT,CSVNRDGTEAFF
-,15,TRBV30,TRBJ1-4,TRBD1,TGTGCCTCACTAAGGACAGGGAGTATCGCTGAAAAACTGTTTTTT,CASLRTGSIAEKLFF
-,17,TRBV7-2,TRBJ1-4,-,TGTGCCAGCAGCCCGAGGGGGTCGCCTGGGGCTAATGAAAAACTGTTTTTT,CASSPRGSPGANEKLFF
-,18,TRBV7-6,TRBJ2-3,TRBD2,TGTGCCAGCACAAGGGCACCGGGGGGAGGCGGGGGCACAGATACGCAGTATTTT,CASTRAPGGGGGTDTQYF
-,14,TRBV6-1,TRBJ2-3,-,TGTGCCAGCAGTGAAAGGCTAGATCCAGATACGCAGTATTTT,CASSERLDPDTQYF
-,16,TRBV5-1,TRBJ2-5,TRBD2,TGCGCCAGCAGCTATAGCGGGGGGGCCTGGATGAAGACCCAGTACTTC,CASSYSGGAWMKTQYF
-,15,TRBV7-3,TRBJ2-7,-,TGTGCCAGCAGCTTAGCGGGCCAAAACTCCTACGAGCAGTACTTC,CASSLAGQNSYEQYF
-,15,TRBV5-1,TRBJ1-2,TRBD1,TGCGCCAGCAGCTTGGAGGGGACAGGGGTTAGCGGCTACACCTTC,CASSLEGTGVSGYTF
-,12,TRBV25-1,TRBJ1-1,-,TGTGCCAGCAACCGGGGGAACACTGAAGCTTTCTTT,CASNRGNTEAFF
once,14,TRBV5-1,TRBJ1-1,-,TGCGCCAGCAGCGAGACAGGCAGAGCCACTGAAGCTTTCTTT,CASSETGRATEAFF
-,15,TRBV2,TRBJ2-7,-,TGTGCCAGCAGTGACCCGGGTTATAGCTCCTACGAGCAGTACTTC,CASSDPGYSSYEQYF
-,14,TRBV5-1,TRBJ2-1,-,TGCGCCAGCAGCTCGGGGGGCCCCTACAATGAGCAGTTCTTC,CASSSGGPYNEQFF
-,13,TRBV11-2,TRBJ1-3,-,TGTGCCAGCAGCCGTACTTTTGGAAACACCATATATTTT,CASSRTFGNTIYF
-,13,TRBV18,TRBJ1-1,-,TGTGCCAGTAAAGGGGGAGAGAACACTGAAGCTTTCTTT,CASKGGENTEAFF
-,14,TRBV7-9,TRBJ1-6,-,TGTGCCAGCAGCCCTAGCGCGGACGGGGCGGCCCTCCACTTT,CASSPSADGAALHF
-,16,TRBV9,TRBJ1-4,-,TGTGCCAGCAGCGTAGCTACGTCAGCAACTAATGAAAAACTGTTTTTT,CASSVATSATNEKLFF
-,15,TRBV2,TRBJ2-3,TRBD1,TGTGCCGGCAAATCGGACAGGGGAAACACAGATACGCAGTATTTT,CAGKSDRGNTDTQYF
-,15,TRBV5-1,TRBJ2-5,-,TGCGCCAGCAGCTTAGGGTCGTCGGGGAAAGAGACCCAGTACTTC,CASSLGSSGKETQYF
-,16,TRBV2,TRBJ2-5,TRBD2,TGTGCCAGCAACCTAGCGGGAGCTTCTACATCGGAGACCCAGTACTTC,CASNLAGASTSETQYF
-,15,TRBV18,TRBJ1-3,TRBD1,TGTGCCAGCTCACCGGGACAGGGGCACAGAAACACCATATATTTT,CASSPGQGHRNTIYF
-,14,TRBV7-9,TRBJ1-2,-,TGTGCCAGCAGCTCACCGACACCGAGGCATGGCTACACCTTC,CASSSPTPRHGYTF